The 2 T cell receptor beta chains below all came from one sample that was sequenced in a study of control samples from healthy donors and cancer patients. The table came from immunoSEQ multiplex PCR; TCRdb's copy has only in-frame clones and leaves some out. The sample has around 150,000 clones, 90% to 95% seen once. The sample taken for sequencing was PBMCs. These receptors were taken from a man in his 60s with colorectal cancer.

CDR3 nucleotides: TGTGCCAGCAGCACTAGCGGGGGGCGGGCCTACGAGCAGTACTTC. Translation: CASSTSGGRAYEQYF. This chain joins TRBV7-2 and TRBJ2-7; 12 nucleotides agree with TRBD2. This CDR3 has 15 amino acids. The J segment lost 2 bases and the V segment lost 5 bases, leaving 4 bases of the junction unmatched. CDR1 SGHTA and CDR2 FQGNSA come from the germline V gene.

V usage is TRBV18 and J usage is TRBJ2-2; TRBD1 aligns across 7 bases. V trimming: 2 bases; J trimming: 1 base; junction bases outside the gene matches: 7. Germline CDR1 is KGHSH and CDR2 is LQKENI. CDR3 length: 17 amino acids. CDR3 DNA sequence: TGTGCCAGCTCACCATCGACAGGGTTGGGGAACACCGGGGAGCTGTTTTTT. This codes for CASSPSTGLGNTGELFF.